The rows below give T cell receptor beta chains drawn from one sample of a study of cytotoxic CD8 clonotypes in ibrutinib-treated CLL. Sequenced by immunoSEQ multiplex PCR; TCRdb stores in-frame clones only, minus some. This table holds around 150,000 clones, about 88% found once. Here the sequenced sample was PBMCs, taken at disease progression, from a patient treated with ibrutinib. These receptors originate from a human donor with chronic lymphocytic leukemia. Each CDR3 is given with its conserved first and last residue. The D gene is left open where the match is weak. Not every row has a clone size; where given, it reads once, few, many or a size class.

TRBJ2-7 NA TRBV28 NA TGTGCCAGCAGTCCCTTTTGGGGGCAGTCCTCCTACGAGCAGTACTTC CASSPFWGQSSYEQYF
TRBJ1-4 TRBD1 TRBV11-3 NA TGTGCCAGCAGCTTGAGTCGGACAGGGGGTGAAAAACTGTTTTTT CASSLSRTGGEKLFF
TRBJ1-4 NA TRBV6-5 once TGTGCCAGCAGTCCGCGGGGAGACACTAGAATGTTTTTT CASSPRGDTRMFF
TRBJ1-1 TRBD1 TRBV7-2 NA TGTGCCAGCAGCTTATTCGCTAACCCGGGACAGTTTAGCACTGAAGCTTTCTTT CASSLFANPGQFSTEAFF
TRBJ1-4 NA TRBV5-1 once TGCGCCAGCAGCCTCCGGGCCTCCTCGGGTGAAAAACTGTTTTTT CASSLRASSGEKLFF
TRBJ2-5 NA TRBV4-1 NA TGCGCCAGCAGCCAAGCTACTACTGGTCCGGAGACCCAGTACTTC CASSQATTGPETQYF
TRBJ1-5 TRBD1 TRBV19 NA TGTGCCAGTAGTAGTAACAGTCAGGGGGGCAATCAGCCCCAGCATTTT CASSSNSQGGNQPQHF
TRBJ2-1 NA TRBV27 NA TGTGCCAGCAGGTTGAACTCCTACAATGAGCAGTTCTTC CASRLNSYNEQFF
TRBJ1-1 TRBD1 TRBV9 NA TGTGCCAGCAGCGCGGGGAGGGACAGGGGGGTCACTGAAGCTTTCTTT CASSAGRDRGVTEAFF
TRBJ1-5 NA TRBV4-1 NA TGCGCCAGCAGCCAACTACAGGGTTCTGGCAATCAGCCCCAGCATTTT CASSQLQGSGNQPQHF
TRBJ1-2 NA TRBV25-1 NA TGTGCCAGCAGTGAATCGGACTCCTATGGCTACACCTTC CASSESDSYGYTF
TRBJ2-2 NA TRBV9 few TGTGCCAGCAGCGTGCCGCCCGGGGAGCTGTTTTTT CASSVPPGELFF
TRBJ2-7 TRBD1 TRBV6-6 NA TGTGCCAGCCGGGACAGGGAAGGTCCGGAGCAGTACTTC CASRDREGPEQYF
TRBJ2-6 TRBD1 TRBV7-3 NA TGTGCCAGCAGCTTAAATCGGCCTGGACAGGGAATTTTCTCTGGGGCCAACGTCCTGACTTTC CASSLNRPGQGIFSGANVLTF
TRBJ2-1 NA TRBV19 NA TGTGCCAGTAGTAGCCAACAGGGAAGCTCCTACAATGAGCAGTTCTTC CASSSQQGSSYNEQFF
TRBJ2-7 TRBD2 TRBV6-5 NA TGTGCCAGGCCGAATCTAGGCGGGGGGCCCTACGAGCAGTACTTC CARPNLGGGPYEQYF
TRBJ2-7 NA TRBV6-5 few TGTGCCAGCAGACAAAACTACGAGCAGTACTTC CASRQNYEQYF
TRBJ2-1 NA TRBV9 NA TGTGCCAGCAGCGTAGCAGGGGAGCCCTACAATGAGCAGTTCTTC CASSVAGEPYNEQFF